The TCR beta chain under discussion was sequenced for a study of T cell clones after liver transplantation. Overall study context: Samples came pre-transplant, pre-randomization before withdrawal, and post-randomization after withdrawal ended. Overall study results and limits: Rather than being deleted, graft donor-reactive T cells may have moved into the graft.

Assay used: immunoSEQ multiplex PCR; TCRdb lists only in-frame clones, some missing. The profile covers tens of thousands of clones, with approximately 80% appearing a single time and approximately 0.73% taken by the ten largest. Trimming cost V 3 bases and J 8 bases, with 7 bases left between them. From germline, CDR1 is SGHTA and CDR2 FQGNSA. This CDR3 has 11 residues. With regard to this clone: Its cognate antigen is unknown.

This chain connects TRBV7-2 to TRBJ1-2; the D gene is possibly TRBD1 (6 bases). The sample here was CD4+ T cells from blood, taken 12 months after liver transplant. The receptor's source is a human patient who received a liver transplant. The graft donor may account for some of the T cells. CDR3 sequence (DNA): TGTGCCAGCAGCTTCAGGGGCGGCTACACCTTC. Protein product: CASSFRGGYTF.